Each of the 11 T cell receptor beta chains below was sequenced from the same sample in a study of cytomegalovirus exposure and HLA in healthy donors. PCR used 60 Vbeta primers and 13 Jbeta primers. Clones were sequenced by immunoSEQ multiplex PCR, and TCRdb holds only the in-frame ones, with some missing. The sample has around 170,000 clones, less than 80% seen once. The sample taken for sequencing was PBMCs. These receptors were collected from a young man in good health and CMV-seronegative.

About this clone itself: A much larger clone sits a single nucleotide away, making a read error possible. This rearrangement joins TRBV30 to TRBJ2-7; 13 positions match TRBD2. Germline assignment: CDR1 GTSNPN and CDR2 SVGIG (reference sequence). CDR3 length: 15 residues. The CDR3 is CAWSGLAGGSYKQYF. The CDR3 DNA follows: TGTGCCTGGAGTGGACTAGCGGGGGGCTCCTACAAGCAGTACTTC.

J is TRBJ1-3 and V is TRBV5-6; D remains ambiguous. The CDR3 is made up of 11 amino acids. Trimming removed 1 base from V and 8 bases from J, with 4 bases in between. Germline loops: CDR1 SGHDT, CDR2 YYEEEE. The CDR3 region has the DNA TGTGCCAGCAGCTTGATAGACACCATATATTTT. This translates into CASSLIDTIYF.

CDR3 amino acids: CASSRGKETQYF. In DNA, the CDR3 is TGTGCCAGCTCAAGGGGGAAAGAGACCCAGTACTTC. The genes are TRBV6-5 and TRBJ2-5; D is perhaps TRBD1 (6 bases). In germline, CDR1 is MNHEY, CDR2 SVGAGI. The CDR3 length is 12 residues. The germline V and J ends were trimmed by 8 bases and 3 bases, with 10 bases remaining between them.

The chain couples TRBV28 to TRBJ1-5; a weak D match, TRBD1 (6 bases). The CDR3 runs to 15 residues. Germline V gene lookup returns CDR1 MDHEN and CDR2 SYDVKM. V shed 6 bases and J shed 2 bases, with 14 bases lying between them. CDR3 coding DNA: TGTGCCAGCAGCCAAGGGGGTAGCCGCAATCAGCCCCAGCATTTT. It encodes CASSQGGSRNQPQHF.

This clone has a handful of counts. The chain has TRBV5-6 and TRBJ2-5; 7 nucleotides agree with TRBD2. In germline, CDR1 is SGHDT, CDR2 YYEEEE. Trimming took 0 bases from V and 4 from J; bases not matched to a gene: 6. This CDR3 has 15 amino acids. Written as DNA, the CDR3 is TGTGCCAGCAGCTTGGAGGGAGGGACCCTAGAGACCCAGTACTTC. Translation gives CASSLEGGTLETQYF.

V is TRBV15 and J is TRBJ1-5; no definite D call. The V and J ends lost 0 bases and 4 bases respectively, with 16 bases between them. The CDR3 extends over 17 amino acids. Per germline, CDR1 LNHNV and CDR2 YYDKDF (reference sequence). CDR3 DNA: TGTGCCACCAGCAGAGATTTCAGGAATAGTGGGAATCAGCCCCAGCATTTT. It translates to CATSRDFRNSGNQPQHF.

The chain's CDR3 is CSVEDPKTGVLYEQYF. CDR3 coding DNA: TGCAGCGTTGAAGACCCAAAGACAGGGGTCCTCTACGAGCAGTACTTC. The V call is TRBV29-1, the J call TRBJ2-7; 8 nucleotides line up with TRBD1. Unmatched junction bases numbered 10, after V lost 0 bases and J lost 3 bases. CDR3 length equals 16 residues. From germline, CDR1 is SQVTM and CDR2 ANQGSEA.

The chain combines TRBV27 with TRBJ2-1; 13 nucleotides match TRBD2. V lost 6 bases, J lost 6 bases, and 8 bases stayed unmatched. The CDR3 covers 16 residues. Germline loops: CDR1 MNHEY, CDR2 SMNVEV (reference sequence). In DNA, the CDR3 is TGTGCCAGCAGACTAGCGGGAGGGCCGATCTTCAATGAGCAGTTCTTC. Its translation: CASRLAGGPIFNEQFF.

V gene TRBV27 combines with J gene TRBJ2-7, with D unclear. The germline V and J ends were trimmed by 3 bases and 1 base, with 7 bases remaining between them. Germline CDR1 MNHEY, CDR2 SMNVEV (reference sequence). CDR3 length: 13 amino acids. CDR3 residues: CASSFYRSYEQYF. CDR3 nucleotides: TGTGCCAGCAGTTTCTACAGATCCTACGAGCAGTACTTC.

The chain recombines TRBV18 with TRBJ2-2, with 7 bases fitting TRBD2. V shed 6 bases and J 4 bases; nucleotides not matched to a gene: 14. CDR3 length: 17 amino acids. Germline-derived CDR1 and CDR2 are KGHSH and LQKENI. DNA of the CDR3: TGTGCCAGCTCGGCTAATCCGCCGGGGGGTCCCACCGGGGAGCTGTTTTTT. Its translation: CASSANPPGGPTGELFF.

The V call is TRBV19, the J call TRBJ2-3; D is perhaps TRBD2 (7 bases). The V end was cut by 0 bases, the J end by 1 base, with 11 bases between. This CDR3 spans 16 amino acids. Germline CDR1 LNHDA, CDR2 SQIVND (reference sequence). In DNA, the CDR3 is TGTGCCAGTAGTATAGACAGGGGAGGGGGCACAGATACGCAGTATTTT. Protein sequence: CASSIDRGGGTDTQYF.